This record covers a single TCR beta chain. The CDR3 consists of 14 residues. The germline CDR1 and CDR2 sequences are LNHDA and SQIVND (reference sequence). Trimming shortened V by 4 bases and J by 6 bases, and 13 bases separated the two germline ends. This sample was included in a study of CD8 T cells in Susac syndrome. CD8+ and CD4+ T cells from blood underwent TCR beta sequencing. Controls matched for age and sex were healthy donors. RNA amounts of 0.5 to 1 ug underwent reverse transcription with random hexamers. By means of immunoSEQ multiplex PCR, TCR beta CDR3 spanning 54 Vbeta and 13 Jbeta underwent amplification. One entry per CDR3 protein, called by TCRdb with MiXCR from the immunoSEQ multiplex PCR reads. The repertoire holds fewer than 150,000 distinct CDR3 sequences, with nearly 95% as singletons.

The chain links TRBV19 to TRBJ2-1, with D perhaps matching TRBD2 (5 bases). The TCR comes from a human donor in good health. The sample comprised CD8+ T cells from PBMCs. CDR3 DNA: TGTGCCAGTAGTAGGTGGGAGACCTTCAATGAGCAGTTCTTC. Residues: CASSRWETFNEQFF. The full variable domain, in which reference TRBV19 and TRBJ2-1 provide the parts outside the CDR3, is DGGITQSPKYLFRKEGQNVTLSCEQNLNHDAMYWYRQDPGQGLRLIYYSQIVNDFQKGDIAEGYSVSREKKESFPLTVTSAQKNPTAFYLCASSRWETFNEQFFGPGTRLTVL.